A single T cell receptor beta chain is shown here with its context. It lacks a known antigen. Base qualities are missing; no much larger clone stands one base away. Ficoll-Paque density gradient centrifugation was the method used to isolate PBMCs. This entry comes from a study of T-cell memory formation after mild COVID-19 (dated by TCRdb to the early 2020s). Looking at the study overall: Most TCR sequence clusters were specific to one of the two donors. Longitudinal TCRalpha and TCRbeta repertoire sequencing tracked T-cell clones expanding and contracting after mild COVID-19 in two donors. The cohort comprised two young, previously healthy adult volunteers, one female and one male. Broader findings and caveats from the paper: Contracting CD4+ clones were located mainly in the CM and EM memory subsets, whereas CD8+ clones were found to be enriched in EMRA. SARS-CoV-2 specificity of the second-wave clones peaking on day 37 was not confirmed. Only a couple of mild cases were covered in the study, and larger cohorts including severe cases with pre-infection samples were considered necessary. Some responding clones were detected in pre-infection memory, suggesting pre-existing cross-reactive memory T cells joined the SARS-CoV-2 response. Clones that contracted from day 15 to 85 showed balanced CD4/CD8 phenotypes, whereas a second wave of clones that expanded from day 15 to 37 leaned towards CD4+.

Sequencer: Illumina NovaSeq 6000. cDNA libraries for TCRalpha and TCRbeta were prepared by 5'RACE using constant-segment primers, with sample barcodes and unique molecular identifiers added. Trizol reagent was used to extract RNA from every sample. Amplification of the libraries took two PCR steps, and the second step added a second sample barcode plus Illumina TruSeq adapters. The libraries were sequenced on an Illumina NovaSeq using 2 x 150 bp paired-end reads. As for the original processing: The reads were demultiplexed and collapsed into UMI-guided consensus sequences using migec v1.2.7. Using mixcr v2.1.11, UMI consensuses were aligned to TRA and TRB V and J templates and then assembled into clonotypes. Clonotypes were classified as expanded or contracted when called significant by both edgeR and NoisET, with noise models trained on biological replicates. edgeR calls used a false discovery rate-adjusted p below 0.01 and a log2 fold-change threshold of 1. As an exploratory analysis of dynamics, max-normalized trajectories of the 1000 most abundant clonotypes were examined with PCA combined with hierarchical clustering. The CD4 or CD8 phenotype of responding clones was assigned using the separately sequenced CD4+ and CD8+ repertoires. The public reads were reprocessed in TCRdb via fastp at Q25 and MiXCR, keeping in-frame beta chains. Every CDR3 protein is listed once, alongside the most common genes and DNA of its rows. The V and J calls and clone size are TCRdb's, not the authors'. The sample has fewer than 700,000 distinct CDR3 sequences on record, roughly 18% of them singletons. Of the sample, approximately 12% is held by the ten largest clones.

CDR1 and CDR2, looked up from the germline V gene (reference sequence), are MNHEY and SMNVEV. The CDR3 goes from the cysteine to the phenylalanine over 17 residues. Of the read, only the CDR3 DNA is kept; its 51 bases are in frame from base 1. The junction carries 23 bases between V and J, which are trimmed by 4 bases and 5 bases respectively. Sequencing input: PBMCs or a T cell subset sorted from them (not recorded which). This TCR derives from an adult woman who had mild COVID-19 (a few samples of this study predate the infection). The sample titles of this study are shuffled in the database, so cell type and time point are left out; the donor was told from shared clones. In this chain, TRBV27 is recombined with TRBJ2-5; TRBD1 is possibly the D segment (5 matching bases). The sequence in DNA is TGTGCCAGCAGTTCGGATGCTAGGACAACCAAGAGTGAGACCCAGTACTTC. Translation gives CASSSDARTTKSETQYF.